A single sample is the source of the 13 T cell receptor beta chains below, sequenced in a study of T cell responses to AZD1222 COVID-19 vaccine (dated by TCRdb to the early 2020s). In the paper's terms, the time point label means: baseline before first vaccination. The library was prepared using the immunoSEQ multiplex PCR assay. TCRdb took this table from immuneACCESS and kept in-frame rearrangements with V and J called. Such tables lack part of the clones; where checked against another copy, unresolved V genes explain under half of the gap, and the rest is unexplained. Present in this sample are 120,000 or so clones, 88% of which were seen just once. The leading ten clones occupy approximately 8% of the sample. Sequencing was performed on peripheral blood, taken on day 0 of AZD1222 vaccination. These receptors originate from an adult in good health.

The J gene is TRBJ2-1, the V gene TRBV27, with D possibly matching TRBD1 (5 bases). With 3 bases removed from V and 3 bases from J, the gap between germline ends came to 12 bases. The CDR3 has 15 residues. Germline assignment: CDR1 MNHEY and CDR2 SMNVEV (reference sequence). CDR3 amino acids: CASSLAAQGYNEQFF. The DNA of the CDR3 is TGTGCCAGCAGTTTGGCGGCCCAGGGCTACAATGAGCAGTTCTTC.

The chain carries TRBV5-1 and TRBJ2-7; 10 nucleotides align to TRBD2. V lost 1 base to trimming and J lost 3 bases; unmatched junction nucleotides: 7. This CDR3 has 16 amino acids. The germline CDR1 and CDR2 sequences are SGHRS and YFSETQ. CDR3 DNA: TGCGCCAGCAGCTTGACAGGACTAGCGGCCAGCTACGAGCAGTACTTC. Protein: CASSLTGLAASYEQYF.

This chain links TRBV15 with TRBJ1-5; 11 nucleotides match TRBD1. There are 16 residues in the CDR3. Germline assignment: CDR1 LNHNV and CDR2 YYDKDF (reference sequence). Trimming cost V 0 bases and J 7 bases; bases outside gene matches: 5. The CDR3 sequence is CATSRDRDRGSQPQHF. The CDR3 DNA reads TGTGCCACCAGCAGAGATAGGGACAGGGGGTCCCAGCCCCAGCATTTT.

The chain joins TRBV18 to TRBJ2-5; maybe TRBD2 (5 bases). Trimming stripped 0 bases from V and 3 bases from J, with 8 bases between. The CDR3 loop spans 14 amino acids. Per germline, CDR1 KGHSH and CDR2 LQKENI. This CDR3 reads CASSPPSTKETQYF. The DNA of the CDR3 is TGTGCCAGCTCACCACCGTCGACTAAAGAGACCCAGTACTTC.

This CDR3 is CASRSPGQGNYEQYF. The DNA of the CDR3 is TGTGCCAGCAGGTCCCCGGGACAGGGAAACTACGAGCAGTACTTC. This rearrangement joins TRBV6-5 to TRBJ2-7, with 9 bases aligning to TRBD1. The CDR3 loop spans 15 amino acids. V trimming: 6 bases; J trimming: 3 bases; junction bases outside the gene matches: 9. Germline lookup yields CDR1 MNHEY and CDR2 SVGAGI.

In its sample, this clone was seen a few times. The V and J genes are TRBV11-2 and TRBJ2-7, with 8 bases identical to TRBD2. The J segment lost 3 bases and the V segment lost 5 bases, leaving 12 bases of the junction unmatched. The CDR3 consists of 16 residues. The germline gives CDR1 SGHAT, CDR2 FQNNGV. CDR3 DNA: TGTGCCAGCAGCCCCCCCGGGAGGGTGGTGGACTACGAGCAGTACTTC. Its protein product is CASSPPGRVVDYEQYF.

This rearrangement joins TRBV3-1 (or the pseudogene TRBV3-2) to TRBJ2-7; D ambiguous. Per germline, CDR1 LGHDT and CDR2 YNNKEL (reference sequence). The CDR3 totals 14 residues. V gave up 1 base and J gave up 3 bases, with 10 bases separating them. The CDR3 nucleotides are TGTGCCAGCAGCCAAGCAATGGGATACTACGAGCAGTACTTC. Its translation is CASSQAMGYYEQYF.

This clone showed up just once. The rearrangement links TRBV5-1 to TRBJ2-3; D possibly corresponds to TRBD2 (6 bases). Germline assignment: CDR1 SGHRS and CDR2 YFSETQ. The CDR3 contains 15 residues. Deletions cut 3 bases from V and 6 bases from J, with 17 bases between. CDR3 sequence: CASSSLGGPADTQYF. The CDR3 nucleotides are TGCGCCAGCAGCTCTCTGGGGGGTCCGGCGGATACGCAGTATTTT.

V gene TRBV2 combines with J gene TRBJ2-3; possibly TRBD2 for D (7 bases). This CDR3 has 16 amino acids. The germline V gene has CDR1 SNHLY and CDR2 FYNNEI. Trimming removed 6 bases at V and 1 base at J, with 17 bases between. In nucleotides, the CDR3 is TGTGCCAGCAGCGGACGGGGGGCGGGAGGCACAGATACGCAGTATTTT. Protein product: CASSGRGAGGTDTQYF.

This clone was seen only a few times. The chain couples TRBV13 to TRBJ1-2, with a possible D match to TRBD1 (5 bases). Germline CDR1 reads PRHDT; CDR2 reads FYEKMQ (reference sequence). The length of the CDR3 is 13 residues. V was pared by 3 bases and J by 4 bases, with 9 bases between. Here the CDR3 reads CASSFGTGYGYTF. The CDR3, as DNA: TGTGCCAGCAGCTTCGGGACGGGCTATGGCTACACCTTC.

This clone was recorded once. The V gene is TRBV2, the J gene TRBJ2-3; D is perhaps TRBD1 (6 bases). Germline CDR1 and CDR2: SNHLY and FYNNEI. The CDR3 loop spans 13 amino acids. The germline V and J ends were trimmed by 6 bases and 8 bases, with 15 bases remaining between them. CDR3 loop: CASRPTQGGTQYF. As DNA, the CDR3 is TGTGCCAGCAGACCTACACAAGGGGGTACGCAGTATTTT.

The chain is built from TRBV6-5 and TRBJ1-6, with D possibly matching TRBD1 (5 bases). The CDR3 has 14 residues. CDR1 and CDR2 from the germline V gene are MNHEY and SVGAGI. The V end lost 11 bases, the J end lost 8 bases, and 19 bases lay between the germline ends. The CDR3 region has the DNA TGTGCCGGACGAGGAACAGGTGGATATTCACCCCTCCACTTT. Its protein is CAGRGTGGYSPLHF.

The rearrangement joins TRBV7-8 to TRBJ2-7, with D perhaps matching TRBD1 (5 bases). With 3 bases removed from V and 0 bases from J, the gap between germline ends came to 12 bases. The CDR3 loop spans 15 amino acids. CDR1 is SGHVS and CDR2 is FQNEAQ in the germline V gene. Here the CDR3 DNA reads TGTGCCAGCAGCTTCCTGGACAAGAACTCCTACGAGCAGTACTTC. This encodes CASSFLDKNSYEQYF. The variable domain in full, completed from reference TRBV7-8 and TRBJ2-7, reads GAGVSQSPRYKVAKRGQDVALRCDPISGHVSLFWYQQALGQGPEFLTYFQNEAQLDKSGLPSDRFFAERPEGSVSTLKIQRTQQEDSAVYLCASSFLDKNSYEQYFGPGTRLTVT.